The table lists the clone carrying this T cell receptor (beta chain) with a few counts. Its antigen remains unidentified. A much larger clone differs by one base, so this may be a read error. Whenever a sample was processed, at least 6.5 million PBMCs were isolated. This specimen belongs to a study of blood T cells in healthy people across ages. General study findings and limits: Naive T cell percentage by flow cytometry tracked strongly with beta diversity.

CDR3 length: 16 amino acids. Next came a second PCR, run for about 7 to 11 cycles, which used a sample-barcoded 5' primer along with a J-beta primer mix. Researchers report that a template-switch adaptor with 12 random nucleotides tagged each cDNA molecule. TCRdb reanalysed the 5' RACE reads using MiXCR and keeps one entry per CDR3 protein. The table has 250,000 to 300,000 distinct CDR3 sequences, roughly 26% seen once. This TCR was recovered from a woman in her seventies in good health. What was sequenced was blood. The rearrangement joins TRBV21-1 to TRBJ2-1; TRBD2, as called in the table, went unchecked against the DNA. TRBV21-1 is termed a pseudogene. CDR3 coding DNA: TGTGCCAGCAGCAAAGAAGGAGGGATGGAAGACAGTGAGCAGTTCTTC. It translates to CASSKEGGMEDSEQFF.